Below, 29 T cell receptor beta chains from the same sample are listed, as sequenced in a study of Ad26.COV2.S vaccination and SARS-CoV-2 variants. The protocol was immunoSEQ multiplex PCR, while the TCRdb copy is restricted to in-frame clones and leaves out a portion. This sample carries roughly 350,000 clones, around 89% of them seen once, and the ten largest clones take 5%. Noted treatment: roughly 19 received Ad26.COV2.S at low or high dose, single or two shots; about five received placebo; per-sample allocation not given. Vaccine and placebo recipients were sampled on day 63 after the first injection. Here the sequenced sample was peripheral blood, taken in a trial of Ad26.COV2.S vaccine versus placebo. Every receptor here comes from a person between 18 and 65 years old who received the Ad26.COV2.S COVID-19 vaccine or a placebo.

This chain uses TRBV4-3 with TRBJ1-1, with D hard to call. Per germline, CDR1 LGHNA and CDR2 YSLEER. The CDR3 length is 15 residues. Trimming cost V 1 base and J 4 bases, with 13 bases left between them. CDR3 sequence reads: CASSQGFSFPTEAFF. The CDR3 bases are TGCGCCAGCAGCCAAGGCTTCAGCTTTCCCACTGAAGCTTTCTTT.

V usage is TRBV14 and J usage is TRBJ1-1; TRBD1 might be the D (6 bases). V shed 1 base and J shed 7 bases, with 10 bases lying between them. Germline CDR1 is SGHDN and CDR2 is FVKESK. This CDR3 has 13 residues. CDR3 coding DNA: TGTGCCAGCAGCCAAGTCCAGGACAGTGAAGCTTTCTTT. Its translation: CASSQVQDSEAFF.

This clone was counted a few times. The chain combines TRBV6-1 with TRBJ2-1; D not certain. This CDR3 has 16 residues. Germline V gives CDR1 MNHNS, CDR2 SASEGT. V was pared by 2 bases and J by 8 bases, with 19 bases between. CDR3 sequence (DNA): TGTGCCAGCAGTGAATCTTTATCCGCGCCTTCAGATGAGCAGTTCTTC. As protein: CASSESLSAPSDEQFF.

This chain connects TRBV6-2 or TRBV6-3 to TRBJ1-1; D is possibly TRBD1 (5 bases). V was pared by 1 base and J by 12 bases, with 21 bases between. Germline CDR1 reads MNHEY; CDR2 reads SVGEGT. CDR3 length: 15 amino acids. The CDR3 region has the DNA TGTGCCAGCAGTTACTTCCCGGGACCGCTCGGTTGGACTTTCTTT. Translation gives CASSYFPGPLGWTFF.

The sample holds one count of this clone. This chain joins TRBV24-1 and TRBJ1-5; weak D call: TRBD1 (5 bases). From germline, CDR1 is KGHDR and CDR2 SFDVKD. V lost 2 bases, J lost 4 bases, and 14 bases lay in between. CDR3 length equals 16 residues. As DNA, the CDR3 is TGTGCCACCAGTGATTGGGACCCCAAGCGGAATCAGCCCCAGCATTTT. This encodes CATSDWDPKRNQPQHF.

CDR3 DNA sequence: TGTGCCAGCTCACCACAATTGCCCGGGGACAGCCAGACTAACTATGGCTACACCTTC. This gives the protein CASSPQLPGDSQTNYGYTF. V usage is TRBV18 and J usage is TRBJ1-2, with TRBD1 identical over 7 bases. From germline, CDR1 is KGHSH and CDR2 LQKENI. Trimming removed 1 base from V and 0 bases from J; junction bases left unmatched: 14. The CDR3 is 19 amino acids.

This clone was found a few times. The chain employs TRBV7-9 and TRBJ2-7, with D unresolved. Per germline, CDR1 SEHNR and CDR2 FQNEAQ (reference sequence). Trimming left V 3 bases short and J 9 bases short, with 9 bases between. The CDR3 loop spans 11 amino acids. The CDR3, as DNA: TGTGCCAGCAGCTTCGCAGAAGTGCAGTACTTC. It is translated as CASSFAEVQYF.

The gene calls are TRBV30 and TRBJ2-2; the D is unclear. Trimming stripped 0 bases from V and 5 bases from J, with 4 bases between. Germline CDR1 is GTSNPN and CDR2 is SVGIG (reference sequence). The CDR3 has 12 amino acids. The CDR3 spells CAWSVLTGELFF. DNA for the CDR3: TGTGCCTGGAGTGTGCTTACCGGGGAGCTGTTTTTT.

This chain connects TRBV7-9 to TRBJ2-7; 9 bases are a match to TRBD2. Germline V gene lookup returns CDR1 SEHNR and CDR2 FQNEAQ (reference sequence). This CDR3 is built from 17 residues. V trimming: 4 bases; J trimming: 2 bases; junction bases outside the gene matches: 12. CDR3 sequence reads: CASSSKGWREGTYEQYF. The CDR3 DNA sequence: TGTGCCAGCAGCTCCAAGGGGTGGCGGGAGGGTACCTACGAGCAGTACTTC.

The chain couples TRBV3-1 (or the pseudogene TRBV3-2) to TRBJ1-1, with D hard to call. This CDR3 spans 13 amino acids. Trimming removed 1 base from V and 0 bases from J, with 3 bases in between. Germline V lookup: CDR1 LGHDT, CDR2 YNNKEL (reference sequence). The CDR3 region is CASSQVLNTEAFF. Here the CDR3 DNA reads TGTGCCAGCAGCCAAGTGCTGAACACTGAAGCTTTCTTT.

CDR3 in DNA: TGTGCCAGCAGTTCCGGGGTCTACGAGCAGTACTTC. Its protein product is CASSSGVYEQYF. J is TRBJ2-7 and V is TRBV12-3 or TRBV12-4; tentatively, D is TRBD2 (5 bases). The V and J ends lost 4 bases and 3 bases respectively, with 7 bases between them. CDR3 length: 12 residues.

V gene TRBV5-1 combines with J gene TRBJ2-7; TRBD1 aligns across 8 bases. Germline CDR1 is SGHRS and CDR2 is YFSETQ. With 5 bases clipped from V and 0 bases from J, the junction kept 1 base outside the gene matches. The CDR3 covers 13 residues. In DNA, the CDR3 is TGCGCCAGCAGTGGACAGGGCTCCTACGAGCAGTACTTC. Translation gives CASSGQGSYEQYF.

Only one count was recorded for this clone. The gene calls are TRBV13 and TRBJ2-7; TRBD2 might be the D (5 bases). Germline CDR1 PRHDT, CDR2 FYEKMQ (reference sequence). CDR3 length equals 14 residues. V was shortened by 5 bases and J by 2 bases, with 13 bases between the two germline ends. The chain's CDR3 is CASSHSDGTYEQYF. The DNA of the CDR3 is TGTGCCAGCAGCCATTCGGACGGGACCTACGAGCAGTACTTC.

This chain links TRBV7-8 with TRBJ2-2; 7 bases map to TRBD1. From germline, CDR1 is SGHVS and CDR2 FQNEAQ. With 5 bases clipped from V and 7 bases from J, the junction kept 4 bases outside the gene matches. There are 13 residues in the CDR3. CDR3 DNA sequence: TGTGCCAGCAGCCTACAGGGGATCGGGGAGCTGTTTTTT. Encoded protein: CASSLQGIGELFF.

This clone was detected only a few times. V usage is TRBV11-2 and J usage is TRBJ1-2; 8 bases agree with TRBD1. The V gene's germline CDR1 is SGHAT and CDR2 FQNNGV. V was clipped by 4 bases and J by 4 bases; unmatched bases: 11. This CDR3 comprises 16 residues. Here the CDR3 reads CASSSPRQGPVYGYTF. The CDR3 nucleotides read TGTGCCAGCAGCTCACCCCGACAGGGGCCCGTCTATGGCTACACCTTC.

The V and J genes are TRBV2 and TRBJ1-2; TRBD1 is a possible D gene (5 bases). The CDR3 has 14 amino acids. The V gene's germline CDR1 is SNHLY and CDR2 FYNNEI. Trimming took off 4 bases at V and 0 bases at J, with 9 bases between the two ends. The CDR3 loop reads CASSVGGSNYGYTF. The CDR3 coding sequence is TGTGCCAGCAGTGTTGGGGGATCTAACTATGGCTACACCTTC.

V is TRBV7-9 and J is TRBJ1-2, with no clear D. The CDR3 contains 15 residues. In germline, CDR1 is SEHNR, CDR2 FQNEAQ (reference sequence). V was clipped by 8 bases and J by 0 bases, with 16 bases between them. In nucleotides, the CDR3 is TGTGCCAGCGGGCCCAGGCTGGTCTCTAACTATGGCTACACCTTC. Amino acid sequence: CASGPRLVSNYGYTF.

The chain couples TRBV9 to TRBJ2-2, with a tentative D call TRBD1 (5 bases). Germline V gene data show CDR1 as SGDLS and CDR2 as YYNGEE. V was cut by 3 bases and J by 0 bases, with 12 bases left in between. The CDR3 runs to 16 residues. CDR3 in DNA: TGTGCCAGCAGCGCCCTAACAGGAACGAACACCGGGGAGCTGTTTTTT. Its protein product is CASSALTGTNTGELFF.

The chain is built from TRBV19 and TRBJ2-1, with D maybe TRBD2 (5 bases). CDR1 is LNHDA and CDR2 is SQIVND in the germline V gene (reference sequence). CDR3 length equals 11 residues. V gave up 5 bases and J gave up 10 bases, with 9 bases separating them. CDR3 residues: CASSVPGEQFF. As DNA, the CDR3 is TGTGCCAGTAGTGTTCCGGGGGAGCAGTTCTTC.

V and J are TRBV11-2 and TRBJ2-1; a possible D gene is TRBD2 (6 bases). This CDR3 is built from 15 residues. Trimming pared 3 bases from V and 4 bases from J, leaving 13 bases between. The germline CDR1 and CDR2 sequences are SGHAT and FQNNGV. CDR3 sequence (DNA): TGTGCCAGCAGCTTGGCCGTGGGGGGATACAATGAGCAGTTCTTC. The encoded protein is CASSLAVGGYNEQFF.

This clone occurred once. The rearrangement joins TRBV4-3 to TRBJ1-6; no clear D gene. The length of the CDR3 is 15 residues. Germline V gene sequence: CDR1 LGHNA, CDR2 YSLEER. V gave up 0 bases and J gave up 7 bases, with 10 bases separating them. CDR3 in amino acids: CASSQDIGPNSPLHF. CDR3 sequence (DNA): TGCGCCAGCAGCCAAGATATCGGGCCCAATTCACCCCTCCACTTT.

This sequence joins TRBV5-1 and TRBJ1-3; D unclear. CDR1 and CDR2 (germline): SGHRS, YFSETQ. Trimming stripped 0 bases from V and 4 bases from J, with 14 bases between. The CDR3 has 16 amino acids. The CDR3 bases are TGCGCCAGCAGCTTGGGTGGCAGAACGCCAGGAAACACCATATATTTT. Translating it yields CASSLGGRTPGNTIYF.

V and J are TRBV7-2 and TRBJ2-1, with D perhaps matching TRBD1 (5 bases). With 2 bases removed from V and 6 bases from J, the gap between germline ends came to 14 bases. Germline V CDR1 and CDR2: SGHTA, FQGNSA. The CDR3 runs 15 residues. The CDR3: CASSLMGRGLNEQFF. The CDR3 DNA follows: TGTGCCAGCAGCTTAATGGGAAGGGGCCTCAATGAGCAGTTCTTC.

V usage is TRBV5-5 and J usage is TRBJ1-6; tentatively, D is TRBD1 (6 bases). The V and J ends lost 0 bases and 2 bases respectively, with 12 bases between them. Germline CDR1 is SGHKS and CDR2 is YYEKEE (reference sequence). This CDR3 is built from 17 residues. CDR3 sequence (DNA): TGTGCCAGCAGCTTGGGCAGGGGTGTACCCTATAATTCACCCCTCCACTTT. Amino acids: CASSLGRGVPYNSPLHF. Looking up the rest from reference TRBV5-5 and TRBJ1-6 gives the full variable domain: DAGVTQSPTHLIKTRGQQVTLRCSPISGHKSVSWYQQVLGQGPQFIFQYYEKEERGRGNFPDRFSARQFPNYSSELNVNALLLGDSALYLCASSLGRGVPYNSPLHFGNGTRLTVT.

The chain recombines TRBV11-2 with TRBJ2-7, with D perhaps being TRBD1 or TRBD2 (6 bases each). Trimming pared 5 bases from V and 3 bases from J, leaving 11 bases between. Germline V CDR1 and CDR2: SGHAT, FQNNGV. The CDR3 loop spans 13 amino acids. CDR3 bases: TGTGCCAGCAGCGCGGGACAACTCTACGAGCAGTACTTC. As protein: CASSAGQLYEQYF.

The chain links TRBV5-6 to TRBJ2-7; D is uncertain. The CDR3 totals 12 residues. Trimming removed 0 bases at V and 6 bases at J, with 7 bases between. Germline CDR1 and CDR2: SGHDT and YYEEEE. CDR3: CASSLVSGEQYF. In DNA form, the CDR3 reads TGTGCCAGCAGCTTGGTTTCGGGCGAGCAGTACTTC.

This rearrangement joins TRBV6-5 to TRBJ2-1, with D possibly matching TRBD1 (5 bases). CDR3 length: 16 amino acids. CDR1 MNHEY and CDR2 SVGAGI come from the germline V gene. Trimming pared 0 bases from V and 8 bases from J, leaving 17 bases between. CDR3 in DNA: TGTGCCAGCAGTTACTCCTGGCCCCAGGGCGGCTATGAGCAGTTCTTC. Translated: CASSYSWPQGGYEQFF.

This chain connects TRBV4-1 to TRBJ1-6, with a possible D match to TRBD1 (6 bases). CDR3 length: 14 residues. Germline assignment: CDR1 MGHRA and CDR2 YSYEKL. Trimming took 4 bases from V and 7 from J, leaving 11 bases between them. The CDR3: CASSPYQGNSPLHF. The CDR3 nucleotides read TGCGCCAGCAGCCCCTATCAGGGGAATTCACCCCTCCACTTT.

V usage is TRBV3-1 (or the pseudogene TRBV3-2) and J usage is TRBJ1-1, with D possibly being TRBD1 (5 bases). This CDR3 has 16 amino acids. Trimming took 0 bases from V and 12 from J, leaving 23 bases between them. Germline CDR1 reads LGHDT; CDR2 reads YNNKEL (reference sequence). CDR3 loop: CASSQDPSVGGGVTFF. As DNA, the CDR3 is TGTGCCAGCAGCCAAGACCCGTCTGTCGGGGGGGGTGTGACTTTCTTT.